Here is one T cell receptor (beta chain) with its context. Its binding antigen is unknown. Base quality data are lacking; no much larger clone is found one base away. The CDR3, from cysteine to phenylalanine, totals 15 residues. This entry keeps only the CDR3 DNA: 45 bases, framed from base 1. The immunoSEQ Assay was used to sequence TCRbeta CDR3 regions. After extraction, genomic DNA underwent amplification by bias-controlled multiplex PCR, followed by high-throughput sequencing. In the source study's methods: To quantify the absolute abundance of every unique TCRbeta CDR3 region, sequences were collapsed and filtered. T cell fraction was estimated by normalizing TCRbeta template counts to usable DNA, with usable DNA measured through amplification of reference genes found in all nucleated cells. Repertoire TCRs were annotated as SARS-CoV-2-specific by exact matching of V gene, CDR3 amino acid sequence and J gene to a known reactive TCR set. MIRA supplied the reference SARS-CoV-2 TCR set, which was filtered for enrichment in COVID-19-positive ImmuneCODE repertoires so that public or cross-reactive TCRs were removed. Based on the MIRA antigens, annotated TCRs were further analysed at the level of specific ORF or position within ORF. Depth was the summed frequency of annotated unique rearrangements, while breadth was defined as annotated unique rearrangements over total unique productive rearrangements. TCR breadth was compared between groups using two-sided Wilcoxon rank-sum tests. The source is immuneACCESS, and TCRdb retained only in-frame sequences with V and J called. Part of the clones is not carried over; for the studies checked, unresolved V genes explain less than half of this, and the remainder is unexplained. The DNA gave D and trimming, while V, J and clone size come from that table. A total of 360,000 or so clones appear in this sample, approximately 90% of them only once. The ten most abundant clones make up 1.5% to 2% of the sample.

This sample is part of a study of Ad26.COV2.S vaccination and SARS-CoV-2 variants (dated by TCRdb to the early 2020s). For the wider study: Donors in the vaccine arm were drawn from COV1001, a phase I-IIa trial of Ad26.COV2.S in healthy adults that was multicentre, randomized, double-blind and placebo-controlled. Trial participants were randomized into five groups of five, in which low-dose or high-dose Ad26.COV2.S was given once or twice, or placebo was given on both occasions. Dosing of Ad26.COV2.S was intramuscular, at either 5x10^10 or 1x10^11 viral particles, delivered as one shot or as two shots spaced 56 days apart. Sequencing of the TCRbeta repertoire served to evaluate the specificity and breadth of SARS-CoV-2-reactive T cell receptors following Ad26.COV2.S vaccination. Investigators remained blinded to trial group allocation during experiments and outcome assessment. The TCR-sequenced set comprised around 30 samples: roughly 19 Ad26.COV2.S vaccine recipients, 5 placebo recipients and 8 SARS-CoV-2 convalescent individuals.

Sample treatment or condition, as interpreted from the label and publication: 19 received Ad26.COV2.S at low or high dose, single or two shots; roughly 5 received placebo; per-sample allocation not given. For vaccine and placebo recipients, repertoires were sequenced using samples collected on day 63 after the first injection. Between 29 July and 7 August 2020, Cohort 1b enrolled 20 to 30 adults aged 18-55 years at one site in Boston, USA. Ad26.COV2.S was a replication-incompetent adenovirus type 26 vector that expressed a prefusion-stabilized SARS-CoV-2 spike protein derived from the original Wuhan strain. The investigation overall reported the following: Substantial breadth of spike-specific CD8+ and CD4+ T cell responses was reported after vaccination. It was noted by the authors that total T cell responses may have been underestimated by the TCR breadth and depth analyses. Vaccine and placebo recipients had similar non-spike TCR breadth, a finding consistent with the vaccine containing only spike. Comparing responses between vaccine doses or regimens was not something the study was powered to do. Higher spike-specific TCR breadth was observed in Ad26.COV2.S recipients than in placebo recipients (P = 0.0014).

The sample here was peripheral blood, taken in a trial of Ad26.COV2.S vaccine versus placebo. The chain uses TRBV7-5 and TRBJ2-7; TRBD1, the table's D call, lacks a check against the DNA. TRBV7-5 is marked as a pseudogene. The origin of this receptor is a person aged 18 to 65 who received the Ad26.COV2.S COVID-19 vaccine or a placebo. The CDR3 region has the sequence CVRSPSSYPTREQYF. The base sequence is TGTGTCAGAAGCCCCTCGTCCTACCCCACCAGGGAGCAGTACTTC.